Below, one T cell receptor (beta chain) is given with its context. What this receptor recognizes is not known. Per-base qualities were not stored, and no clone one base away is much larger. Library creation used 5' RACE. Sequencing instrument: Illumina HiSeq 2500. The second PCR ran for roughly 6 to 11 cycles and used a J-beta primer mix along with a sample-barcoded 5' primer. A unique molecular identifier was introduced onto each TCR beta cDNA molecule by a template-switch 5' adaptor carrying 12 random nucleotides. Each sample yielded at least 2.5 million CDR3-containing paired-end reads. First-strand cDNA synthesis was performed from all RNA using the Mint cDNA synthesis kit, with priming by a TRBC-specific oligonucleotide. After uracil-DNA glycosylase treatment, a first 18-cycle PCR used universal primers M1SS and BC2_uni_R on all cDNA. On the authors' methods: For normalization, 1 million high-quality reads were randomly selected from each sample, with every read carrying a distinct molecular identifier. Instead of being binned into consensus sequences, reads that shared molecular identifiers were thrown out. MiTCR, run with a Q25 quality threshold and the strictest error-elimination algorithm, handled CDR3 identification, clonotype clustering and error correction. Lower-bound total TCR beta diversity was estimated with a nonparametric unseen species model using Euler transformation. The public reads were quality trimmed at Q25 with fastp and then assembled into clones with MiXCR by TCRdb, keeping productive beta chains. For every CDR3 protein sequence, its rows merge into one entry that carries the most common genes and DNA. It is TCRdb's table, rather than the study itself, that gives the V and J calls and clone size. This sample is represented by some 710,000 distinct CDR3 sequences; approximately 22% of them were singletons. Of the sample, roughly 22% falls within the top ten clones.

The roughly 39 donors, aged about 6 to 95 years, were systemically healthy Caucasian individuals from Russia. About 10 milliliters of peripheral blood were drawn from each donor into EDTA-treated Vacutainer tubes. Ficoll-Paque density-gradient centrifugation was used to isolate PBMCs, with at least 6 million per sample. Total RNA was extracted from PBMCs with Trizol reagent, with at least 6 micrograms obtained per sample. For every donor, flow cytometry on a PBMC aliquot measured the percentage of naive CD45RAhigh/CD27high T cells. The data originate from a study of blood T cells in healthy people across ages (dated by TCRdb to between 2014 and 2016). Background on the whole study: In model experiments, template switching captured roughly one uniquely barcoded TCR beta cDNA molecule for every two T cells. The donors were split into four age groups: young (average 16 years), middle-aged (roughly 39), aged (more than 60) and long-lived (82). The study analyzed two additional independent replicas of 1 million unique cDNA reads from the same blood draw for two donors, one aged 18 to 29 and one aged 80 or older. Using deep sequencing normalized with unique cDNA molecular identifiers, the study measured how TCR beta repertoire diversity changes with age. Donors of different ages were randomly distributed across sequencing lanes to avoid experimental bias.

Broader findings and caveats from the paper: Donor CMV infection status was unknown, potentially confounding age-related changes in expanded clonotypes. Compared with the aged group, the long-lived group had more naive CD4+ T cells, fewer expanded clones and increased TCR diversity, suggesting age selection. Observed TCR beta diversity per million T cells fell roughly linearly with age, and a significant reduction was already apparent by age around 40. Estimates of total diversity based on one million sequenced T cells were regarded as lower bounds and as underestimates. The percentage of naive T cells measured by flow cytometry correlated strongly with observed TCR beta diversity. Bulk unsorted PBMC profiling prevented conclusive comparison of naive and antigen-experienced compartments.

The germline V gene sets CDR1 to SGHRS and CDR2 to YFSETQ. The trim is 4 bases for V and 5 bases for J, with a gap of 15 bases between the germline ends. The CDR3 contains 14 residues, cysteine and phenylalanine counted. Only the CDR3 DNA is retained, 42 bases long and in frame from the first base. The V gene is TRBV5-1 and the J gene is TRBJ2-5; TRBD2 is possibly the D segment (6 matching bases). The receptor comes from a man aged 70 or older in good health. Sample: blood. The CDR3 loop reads CASSAGLLLETQYF. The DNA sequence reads TGCGCCAGCAGCGCGGGACTGCTGCTTGAGACCCAGTACTTC.